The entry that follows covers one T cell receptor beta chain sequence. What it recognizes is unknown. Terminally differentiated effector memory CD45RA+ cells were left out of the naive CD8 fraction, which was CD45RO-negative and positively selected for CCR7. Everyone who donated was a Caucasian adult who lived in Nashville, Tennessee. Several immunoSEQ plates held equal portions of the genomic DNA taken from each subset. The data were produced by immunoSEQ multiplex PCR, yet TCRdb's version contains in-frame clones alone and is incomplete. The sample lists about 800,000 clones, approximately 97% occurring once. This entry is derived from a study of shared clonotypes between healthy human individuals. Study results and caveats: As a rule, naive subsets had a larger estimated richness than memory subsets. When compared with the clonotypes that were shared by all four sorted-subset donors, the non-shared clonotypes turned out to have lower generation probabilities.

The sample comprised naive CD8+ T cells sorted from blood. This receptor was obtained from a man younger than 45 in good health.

The CDR3 reads CASSVSYEQFF. The CDR3 nucleotides are TGCGCCAGCAGCGTATCATATGAGCAGTTCTTC. This chain links TRBV5-1 with TRBJ2-1; D remains ambiguous. This CDR3 has 11 residues. Trimming took 4 bases from V and 8 from J, leaving 7 bases between them. Per germline, CDR1 SGHRS and CDR2 YFSETQ.